The subject of this entry is one TCR beta chain. Generated by immunoSEQ multiplex PCR, the TCRdb table keeps only in-frame clones and is missing some. Altogether 68,000 or so clones are present, 80% to 90% being singletons, with the ten largest covering 7% to 10%. The length of the CDR3 is 18 residues. Germline CDR1 SGHTA, CDR2 FQGNSA. With V trimmed by 4 bases and J by 4 bases, 10 bases remained unmatched. This record belongs to a study of blood T cell repertoires in COVID-19. Overall study: Sites across the United States, Italy and Spain contributed samples from acute and convalescent COVID-19.

This sequence joins TRBV7-2 and TRBJ2-4; 13 bases are shared with TRBD2. This TCR was recovered from a middle-aged man with active COVID-19. Sequenced: peripheral blood. DNA for the CDR3: TGTGCCAGCAGCTCCTCCGGCCTGGGACTAGCGGGGAAAAACATTCAGTACTTC. Translation: CASSSSGLGLAGKNIQYF.